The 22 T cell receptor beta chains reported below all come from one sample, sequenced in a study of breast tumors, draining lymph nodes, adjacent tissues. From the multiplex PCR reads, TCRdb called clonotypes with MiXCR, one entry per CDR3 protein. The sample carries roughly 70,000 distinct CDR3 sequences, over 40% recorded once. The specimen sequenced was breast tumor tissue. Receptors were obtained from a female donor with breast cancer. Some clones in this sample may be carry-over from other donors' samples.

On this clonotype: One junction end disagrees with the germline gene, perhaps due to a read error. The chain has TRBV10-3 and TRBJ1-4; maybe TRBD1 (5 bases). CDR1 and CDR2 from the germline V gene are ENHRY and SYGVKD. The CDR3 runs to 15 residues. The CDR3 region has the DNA TGTGCCATCAGTGGACAGAGCGCAACTAATAAAAAACTGTTTTTT. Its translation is CAISGQSATNKKLFF.

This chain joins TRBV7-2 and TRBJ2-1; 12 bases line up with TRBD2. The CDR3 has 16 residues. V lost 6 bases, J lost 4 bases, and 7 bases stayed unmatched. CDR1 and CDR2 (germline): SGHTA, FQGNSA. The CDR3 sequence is CASSSTSGSLYNEQFF. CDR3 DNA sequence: TGTGCCAGCAGTTCGACTAGCGGGAGCTTATACAATGAGCAGTTCTTC.

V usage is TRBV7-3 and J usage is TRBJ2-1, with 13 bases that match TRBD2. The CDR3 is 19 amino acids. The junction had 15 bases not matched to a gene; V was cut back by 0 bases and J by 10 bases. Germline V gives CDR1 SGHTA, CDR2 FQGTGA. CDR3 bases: TGTGCCAGCAGCTTAACCGGGACAGGGGGACTAGCGGGACGGGGGGAGCAGTTCTTC. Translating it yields CASSLTGTGGLAGRGEQFF.

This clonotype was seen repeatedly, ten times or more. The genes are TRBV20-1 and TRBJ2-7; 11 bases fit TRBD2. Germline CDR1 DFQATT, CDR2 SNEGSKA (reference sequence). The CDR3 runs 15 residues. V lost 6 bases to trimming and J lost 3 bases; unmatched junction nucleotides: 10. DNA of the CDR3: TGCAGTGCACAGAGGGACGGGACTAGCGGCTACGAGCAGTACTTC. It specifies CSAQRDGTSGYEQYF.

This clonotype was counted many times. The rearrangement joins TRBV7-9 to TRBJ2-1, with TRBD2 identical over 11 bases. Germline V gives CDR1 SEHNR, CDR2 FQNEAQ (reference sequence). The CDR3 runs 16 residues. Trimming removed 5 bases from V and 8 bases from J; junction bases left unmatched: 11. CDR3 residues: CASSPTTSGSLYEQFF. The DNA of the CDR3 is TGTGCCAGCAGCCCTACAACTAGCGGGAGTCTCTATGAGCAGTTCTTC. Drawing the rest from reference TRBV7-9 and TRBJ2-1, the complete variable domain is DTGVSQNPRHKITKRGQNVTFRCDPISEHNRLYWYRQTLGQGPEFLTYFQNEAQLEKSRLLSDRFSAERPKGSFSTLEIQRTEQGDSAMYLCASSPTTSGSLYEQFFGPGTRLTVL.

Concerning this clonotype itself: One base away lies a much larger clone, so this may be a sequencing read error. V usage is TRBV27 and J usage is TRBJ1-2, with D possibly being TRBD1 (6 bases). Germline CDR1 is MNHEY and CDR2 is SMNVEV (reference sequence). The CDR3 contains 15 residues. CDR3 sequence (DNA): TGTGTCAGCAGAGAGTCAGGGGAAACTTACTATGGCTACACCTTC. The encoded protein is CVSRESGETYYGYTF.

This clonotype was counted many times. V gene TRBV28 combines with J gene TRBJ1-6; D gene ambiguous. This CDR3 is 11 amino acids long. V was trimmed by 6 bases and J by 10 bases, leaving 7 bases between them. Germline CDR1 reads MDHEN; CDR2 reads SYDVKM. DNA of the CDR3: TGTGCCAGCAGCGCCGGGTCACCCCTCCACTTT. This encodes CASSAGSPLHF.

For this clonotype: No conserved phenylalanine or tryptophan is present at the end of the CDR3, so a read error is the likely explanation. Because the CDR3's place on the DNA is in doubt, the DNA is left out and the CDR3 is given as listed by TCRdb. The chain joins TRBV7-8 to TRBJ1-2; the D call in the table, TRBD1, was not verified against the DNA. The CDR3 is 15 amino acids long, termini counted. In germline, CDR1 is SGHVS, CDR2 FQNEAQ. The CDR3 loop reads CASSPEGTGTYGCTL.

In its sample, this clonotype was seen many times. The CDR3 sequence: CASSLVGFGELFF. Written as DNA, the CDR3 is TGTGCCAGCAGCTTGGTAGGGTTCGGGGAGCTGTTTTTT. The chain couples TRBV5-6 to TRBJ2-2; no clear D. The CDR3 totals 13 residues. Trimming removed 0 bases at V and 7 bases at J, with 7 bases between. Germline-derived CDR1 and CDR2 are SGHDT and YYEEEE.

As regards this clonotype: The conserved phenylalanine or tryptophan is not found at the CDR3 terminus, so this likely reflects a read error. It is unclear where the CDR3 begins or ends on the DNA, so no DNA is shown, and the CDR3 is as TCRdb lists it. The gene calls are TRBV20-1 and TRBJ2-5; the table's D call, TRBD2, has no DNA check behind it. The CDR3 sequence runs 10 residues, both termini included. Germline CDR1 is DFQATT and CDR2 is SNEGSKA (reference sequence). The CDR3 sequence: CSTVAGEVYT.

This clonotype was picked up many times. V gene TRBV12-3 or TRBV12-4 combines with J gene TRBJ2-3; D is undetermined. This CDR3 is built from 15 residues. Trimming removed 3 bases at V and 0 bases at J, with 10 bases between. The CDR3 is CASSFRLDSTDTQYF. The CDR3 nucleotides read TGTGCCAGCAGTTTCAGACTGGACAGCACAGATACGCAGTATTTT.

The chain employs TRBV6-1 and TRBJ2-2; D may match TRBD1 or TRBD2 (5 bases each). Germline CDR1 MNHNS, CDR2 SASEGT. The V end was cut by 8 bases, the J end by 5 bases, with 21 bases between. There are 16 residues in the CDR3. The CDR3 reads CASRIWGCDGTGELFF. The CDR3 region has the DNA TGTGCCAGCCGTATCTGGGGGTGCGATGGTACCGGGGAGCTGTTTTTT.

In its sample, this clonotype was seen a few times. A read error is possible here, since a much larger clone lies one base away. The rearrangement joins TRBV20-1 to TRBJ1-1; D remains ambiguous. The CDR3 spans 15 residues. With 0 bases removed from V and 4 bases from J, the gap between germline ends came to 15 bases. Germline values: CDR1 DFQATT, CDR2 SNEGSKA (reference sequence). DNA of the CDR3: TGCAGTGCTAGAGACGAGGTCAGGCCGACCACTGAAGCTTTCTTT. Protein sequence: CSARDEVRPTTEAFF.

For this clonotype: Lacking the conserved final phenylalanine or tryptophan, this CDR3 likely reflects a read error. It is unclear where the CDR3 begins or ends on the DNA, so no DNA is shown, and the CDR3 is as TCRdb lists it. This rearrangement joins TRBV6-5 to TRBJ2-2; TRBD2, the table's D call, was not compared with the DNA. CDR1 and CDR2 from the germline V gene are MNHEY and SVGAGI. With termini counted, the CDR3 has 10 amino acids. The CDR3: CASSHGAGLA.

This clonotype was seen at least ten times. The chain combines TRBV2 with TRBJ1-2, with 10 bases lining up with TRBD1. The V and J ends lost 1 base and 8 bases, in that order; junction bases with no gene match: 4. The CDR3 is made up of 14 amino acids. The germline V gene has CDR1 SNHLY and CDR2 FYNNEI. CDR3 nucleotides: TGTGCCAGCAGTGAAGGGACAGGGGGGTCAGGCTACACCTTC. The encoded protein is CASSEGTGGSGYTF. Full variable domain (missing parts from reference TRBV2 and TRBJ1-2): EPEVTQTPSHQVTQMGQEVILRCVPISNHLYFYWYRQILGQKVEFLVSFYNNEISEKSEIFDDQFSVERPDGSNFTLKIRSTKLEDSAMYFCASSEGTGGSGYTFGSGTRLTVV.

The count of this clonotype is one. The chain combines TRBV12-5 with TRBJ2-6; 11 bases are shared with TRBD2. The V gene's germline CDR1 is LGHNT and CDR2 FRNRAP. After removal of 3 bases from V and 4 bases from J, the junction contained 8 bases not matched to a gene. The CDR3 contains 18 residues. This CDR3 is CASGLLAGGPTGANVLTF. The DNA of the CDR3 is TGTGCTAGTGGTTTATTAGCGGGAGGGCCGACCGGGGCCAACGTCCTGACTTTC.

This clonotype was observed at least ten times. The CDR3 loop is CSVEPGTGYGYTF. The CDR3 coding sequence is TGCAGCGTTGAACCTGGGACAGGGTATGGCTACACCTTC. The chain combines TRBV29-1 with TRBJ1-2, with TRBD1 identical over 9 bases. V gave up 2 bases and J gave up 5 bases; unmatched junction bases: 3. This CDR3 comprises 13 residues. The germline gives CDR1 SQVTM, CDR2 ANQGSEA.

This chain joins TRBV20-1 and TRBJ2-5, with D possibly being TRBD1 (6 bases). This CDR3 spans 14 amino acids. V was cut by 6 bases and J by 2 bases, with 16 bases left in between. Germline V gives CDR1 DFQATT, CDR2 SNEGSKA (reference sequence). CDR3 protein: CSAVPRQDQETQYF. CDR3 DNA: TGCAGTGCCGTACCTCGACAGGATCAAGAGACCCAGTACTTC.

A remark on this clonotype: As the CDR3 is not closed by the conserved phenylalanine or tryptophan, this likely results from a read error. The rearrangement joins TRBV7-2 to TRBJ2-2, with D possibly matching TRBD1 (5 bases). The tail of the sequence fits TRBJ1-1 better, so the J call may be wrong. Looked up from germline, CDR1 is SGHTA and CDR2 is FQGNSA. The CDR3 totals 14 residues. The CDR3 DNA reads TGTGCCAGCAGCTTAGCGGGGGGACGGACTGAAGCTTTCCTT. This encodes CASSLAGGRTEAFL.

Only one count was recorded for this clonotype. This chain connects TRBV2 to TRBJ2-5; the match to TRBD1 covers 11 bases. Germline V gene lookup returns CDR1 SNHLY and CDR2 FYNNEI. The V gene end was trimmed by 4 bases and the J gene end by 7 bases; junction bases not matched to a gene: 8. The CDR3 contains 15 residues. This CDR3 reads CASSAPGQGEATQYF. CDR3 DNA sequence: TGTGCCAGCAGTGCTCCGGGACAGGGGGAGGCGACCCAGTACTTC.

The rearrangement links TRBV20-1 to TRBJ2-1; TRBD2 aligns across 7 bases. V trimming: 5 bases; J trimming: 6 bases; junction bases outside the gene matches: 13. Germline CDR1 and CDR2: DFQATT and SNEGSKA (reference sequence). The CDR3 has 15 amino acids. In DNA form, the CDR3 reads TGCAGTGCTGGGCAAGCGGGACGGACCTTCAATGAGCAGTTCTTC. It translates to CSAGQAGRTFNEQFF.

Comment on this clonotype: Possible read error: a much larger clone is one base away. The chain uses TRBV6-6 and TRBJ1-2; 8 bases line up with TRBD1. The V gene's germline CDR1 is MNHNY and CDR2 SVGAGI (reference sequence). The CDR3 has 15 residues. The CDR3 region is CASSETGGIVYGCTF. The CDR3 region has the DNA TGTGCCAGCAGTGAAACAGGGGGGATTGTTTATGGCTGCACCTTC.